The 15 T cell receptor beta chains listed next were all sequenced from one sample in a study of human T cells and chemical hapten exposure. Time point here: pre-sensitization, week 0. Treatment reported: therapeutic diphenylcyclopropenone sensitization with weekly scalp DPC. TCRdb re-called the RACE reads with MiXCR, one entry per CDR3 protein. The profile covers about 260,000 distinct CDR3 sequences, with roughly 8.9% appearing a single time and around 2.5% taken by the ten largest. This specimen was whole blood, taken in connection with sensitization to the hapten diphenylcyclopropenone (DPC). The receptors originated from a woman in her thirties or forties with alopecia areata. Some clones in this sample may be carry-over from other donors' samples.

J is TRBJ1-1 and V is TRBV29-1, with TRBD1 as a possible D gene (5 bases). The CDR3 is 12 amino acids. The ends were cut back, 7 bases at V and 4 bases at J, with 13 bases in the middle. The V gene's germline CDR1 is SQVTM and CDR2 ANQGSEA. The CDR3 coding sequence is TGCAGCGCAGGGAGTCGGGGCACTGAAGCTTTCTTT. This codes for CSAGSRGTEAFF.

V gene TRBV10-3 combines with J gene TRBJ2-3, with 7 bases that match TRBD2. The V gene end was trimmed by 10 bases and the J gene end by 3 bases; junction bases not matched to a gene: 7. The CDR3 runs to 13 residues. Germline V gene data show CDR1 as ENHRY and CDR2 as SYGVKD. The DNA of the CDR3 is TGTGCCACTACTCGGGGGGAGACAGATACGCAGTATTTT. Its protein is CATTRGETDTQYF.

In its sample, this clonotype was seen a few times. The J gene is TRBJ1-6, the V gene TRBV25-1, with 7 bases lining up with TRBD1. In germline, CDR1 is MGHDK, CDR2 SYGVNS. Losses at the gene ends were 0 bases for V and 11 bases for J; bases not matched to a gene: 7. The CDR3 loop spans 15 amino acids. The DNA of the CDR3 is TGTGCCAGCAGTGAATATGACAGGGAGTTTACACCCCTCCACTTT. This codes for CASSEYDREFTPLHF.

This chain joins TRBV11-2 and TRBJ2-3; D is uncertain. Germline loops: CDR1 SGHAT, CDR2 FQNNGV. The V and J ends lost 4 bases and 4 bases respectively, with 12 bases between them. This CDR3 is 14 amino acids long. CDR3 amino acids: CASSSSRVADTQYF. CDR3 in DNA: TGTGCCAGCAGCTCCAGCCGAGTAGCAGATACGCAGTATTTT.

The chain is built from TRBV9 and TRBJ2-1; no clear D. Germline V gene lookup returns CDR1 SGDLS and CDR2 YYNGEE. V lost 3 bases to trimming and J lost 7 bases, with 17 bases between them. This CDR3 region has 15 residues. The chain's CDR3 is CASSGRRSLSNEQFF. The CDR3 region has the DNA TGTGCCAGCAGCGGTCGCCGGAGTTTGAGTAATGAGCAGTTCTTC.

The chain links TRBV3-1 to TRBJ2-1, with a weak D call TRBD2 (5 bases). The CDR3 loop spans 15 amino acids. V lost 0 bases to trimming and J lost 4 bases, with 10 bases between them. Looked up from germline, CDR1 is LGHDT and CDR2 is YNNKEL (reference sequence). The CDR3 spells CASSQDLSGYNEQFF. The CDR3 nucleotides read TGTGCCAGCAGCCAAGATCTCAGCGGATACAATGAGCAGTTCTTC.

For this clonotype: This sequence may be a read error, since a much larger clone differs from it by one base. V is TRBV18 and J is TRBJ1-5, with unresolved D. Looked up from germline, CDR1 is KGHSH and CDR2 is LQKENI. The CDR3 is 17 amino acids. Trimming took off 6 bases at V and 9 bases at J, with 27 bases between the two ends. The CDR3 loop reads CASSPGGAGEGPRPQHF. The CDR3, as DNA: TGTGCCAGCTCCCCTGGAGGCGCTGGGGAAGGCCCACGGCCCCAGCATTTT. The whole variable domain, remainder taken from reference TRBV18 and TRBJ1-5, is NAGVMQNPRHLVRRRGQEARLRCSPMKGHSHVYWYRQLPEEGLKFMVYLQKENIIDESGMPKERFSAEFPKEGPSILRIQQVVRGDSAAYFCASSPGGAGEGPRPQHFGDGTRLSIL.

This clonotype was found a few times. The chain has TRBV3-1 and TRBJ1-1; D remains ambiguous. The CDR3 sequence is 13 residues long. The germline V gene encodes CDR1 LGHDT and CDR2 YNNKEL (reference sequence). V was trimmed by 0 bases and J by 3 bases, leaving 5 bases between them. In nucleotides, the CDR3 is TGTGCCAGCAGCCAAGATAAGTACACTGAAGCTTTCTTT. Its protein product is CASSQDKYTEAFF. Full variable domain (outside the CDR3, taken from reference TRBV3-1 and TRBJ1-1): DTAVSQTPKYLVTQMGNDKSIKCEQNLGHDTMYWYKQDSKKFLKIMFSYNNKELIINETVPNRFSPKSPDKAHLNLHINSLELGDSAVYFCASSQDKYTEAFFGQGTRLTVV.

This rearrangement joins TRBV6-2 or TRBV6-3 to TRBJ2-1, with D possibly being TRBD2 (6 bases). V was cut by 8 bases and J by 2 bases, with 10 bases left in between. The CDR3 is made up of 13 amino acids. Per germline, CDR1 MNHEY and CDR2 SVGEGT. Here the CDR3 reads CASGRLTYNEQFF. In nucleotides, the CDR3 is TGTGCCAGCGGGAGGCTTACCTACAATGAGCAGTTCTTC.

The CDR3 spells CASSPRPSLANTIYF. The CDR3 nucleotides read TGTGCCAGCAGCCCCAGGCCCTCTCTAGCAAACACCATATATTTT. The V and J genes are TRBV7-6 and TRBJ1-3, with D unclear. The CDR3 runs to 15 residues. The germline V gene encodes CDR1 SGHVS and CDR2 FNYEAQ. V was shortened by 5 bases and J by 6 bases, with 17 bases between the two germline ends.

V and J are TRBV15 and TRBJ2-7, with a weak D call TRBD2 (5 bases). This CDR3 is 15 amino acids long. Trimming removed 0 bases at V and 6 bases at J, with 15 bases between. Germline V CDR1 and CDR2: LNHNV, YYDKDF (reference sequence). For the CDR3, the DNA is TGTGCCACCAGCAGAGATCGAGGGAACCGGCTCGAGCAGTACTTC. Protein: CATSRDRGNRLEQYF.

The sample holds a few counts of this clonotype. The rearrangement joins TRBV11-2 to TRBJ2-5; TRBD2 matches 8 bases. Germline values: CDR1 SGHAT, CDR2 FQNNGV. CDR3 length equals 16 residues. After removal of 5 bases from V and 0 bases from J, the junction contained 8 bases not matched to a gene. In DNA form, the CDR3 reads TGTGCCAGCAGCCGGATAGCGGGACTGTACCAAGAGACCCAGTACTTC. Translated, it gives CASSRIAGLYQETQYF.

CDR3 sequence reads: CASSQRQGYEQYF. As DNA, the CDR3 is TGTGCCAGCAGCCAAAGACAGGGCTACGAGCAGTACTTC. The chain joins TRBV27 to TRBJ2-7; 7 positions match TRBD1. The CDR3 covers 13 residues. From germline, CDR1 is MNHEY and CDR2 SMNVEV (reference sequence). V was pared by 6 bases and J by 3 bases, with 5 bases of the junction left unmatched.

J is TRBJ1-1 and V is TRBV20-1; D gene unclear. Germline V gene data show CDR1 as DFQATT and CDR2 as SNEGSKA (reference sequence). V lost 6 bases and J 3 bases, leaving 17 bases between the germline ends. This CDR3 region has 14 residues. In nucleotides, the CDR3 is TGCAGTGCACTTGGTTTGGGAGGGCACACTGAAGCTTTCTTT. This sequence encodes CSALGLGGHTEAFF.

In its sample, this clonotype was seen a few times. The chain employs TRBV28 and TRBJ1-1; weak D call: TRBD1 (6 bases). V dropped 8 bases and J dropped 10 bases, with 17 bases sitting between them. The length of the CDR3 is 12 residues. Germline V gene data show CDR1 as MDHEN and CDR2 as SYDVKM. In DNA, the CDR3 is TGTGCCAGCTCCACTCAGGGGATGCGAGCTTTCTTT. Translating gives CASSTQGMRAFF.